The clone carrying this TCR beta chain was detected once. Sequencing used immunoSEQ multiplex PCR; TCRdb keeps in-frame clones, though not all of them. The sample lists just over 35,000 clones; 94% were seen once. The V segment lost 6 bases and the J segment 5 bases; nucleotides outside the gene matches: 6. Germline V gene data show CDR1 as MRHNA and CDR2 as SNTAGT. The CDR3 has 14 amino acids. This sample stems from a study of circulating and synovial CD4+ cells in juvenile arthritis. V gene TRBV6-4 combines with J gene TRBJ2-2; 7 nucleotides line up with TRBD2. Source material: CD4+ T cells from blood. The TCR originated in a human donor with juvenile idiopathic arthritis. Written as DNA, the CDR3 is TGTGCCAGCAGCCCCGTCGGGGGGACCGGGGAGCTGTTTTTT. Protein: CASSPVGGTGELFF.